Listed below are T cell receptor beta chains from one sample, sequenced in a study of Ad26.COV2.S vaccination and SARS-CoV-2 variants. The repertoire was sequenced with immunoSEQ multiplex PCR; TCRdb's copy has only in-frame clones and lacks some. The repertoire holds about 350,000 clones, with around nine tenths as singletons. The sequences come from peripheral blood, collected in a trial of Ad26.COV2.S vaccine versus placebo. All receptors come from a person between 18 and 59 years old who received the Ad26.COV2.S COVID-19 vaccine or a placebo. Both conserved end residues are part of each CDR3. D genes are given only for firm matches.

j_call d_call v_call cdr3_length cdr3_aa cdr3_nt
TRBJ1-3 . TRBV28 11 CASSTAGTIYF TGTGCCAGCAGTACAGCGGGAACCATATATTTT
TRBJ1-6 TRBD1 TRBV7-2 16 CASSLAWATGGTPLHF TGTGCCAGCAGCTTAGCATGGGCGACAGGGGGAACACCCCTCCACTTT
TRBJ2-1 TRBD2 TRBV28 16 CASSLLGSGGDNEQFF TGTGCCAGCAGTTTATTAGGTAGCGGGGGAGACAATGAGCAGTTCTTC
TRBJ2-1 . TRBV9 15 CASTPFSDLNNEQFF TGTGCCAGCACGCCATTTAGCGACTTAAATAATGAGCAGTTCTTC
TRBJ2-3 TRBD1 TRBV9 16 CASSVGQGATTDTQYF TGTGCCAGCAGCGTAGGTCAGGGGGCGACGACAGATACGCAGTATTTT
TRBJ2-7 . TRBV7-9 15 CASSLDGTSLDEQYF TGTGCCAGCAGCTTGGATGGGACATCCCTGGACGAGCAGTACTTC
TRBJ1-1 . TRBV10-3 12 CAIRERDTEAFF TGTGCCATCAGGGAGAGGGACACTGAAGCTTTCTTT
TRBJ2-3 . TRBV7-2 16 CASSLGGGRNTDTQYF TGTGCCAGCAGCTTAGGAGGTGGTCGTAACACAGATACGCAGTATTTT
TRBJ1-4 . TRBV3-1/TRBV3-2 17 CASSQSGPLAENEKLFF TGTGCCAGCAGCCAATCCGGACCGCTCGCCGAAAATGAAAAACTGTTTTTT
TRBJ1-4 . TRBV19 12 CASRRHGEKLFF TGTGCCAGTAGGAGACACGGGGAAAAACTGTTTTTT
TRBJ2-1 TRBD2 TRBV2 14 CASSVTPGGVEQFF TGTGCCAGCAGTGTCACGCCCGGGGGGGTTGAGCAGTTCTTC
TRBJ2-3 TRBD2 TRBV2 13 CASKTSGTDTQYF TGTGCCAGCAAGACTAGCGGGACAGATACGCAGTATTTT